The T cell receptor beta chain under discussion was sequenced for a study of T cell responses to AZD1222 COVID-19 vaccine. Study summary: Second-dose schedules of about 4 or about 12 weeks were combined.

Here immunoSEQ multiplex PCR was the method, and the copy in TCRdb shows in-frame clones only, minus some. Here the sample spans some 92,000 clones, about nine tenths being singletons. General study findings and limits: White British people made up most donors, females outnumbered males, and clonal diversity was possibly underestimated. Within unmutated variant regions lay the reported targets of nearly half of spike-specific TCRs.

To note about this clone: What it binds is unknown.

V lost 3 bases and J lost 4; bases outside the gene matches: 5. Per germline, CDR1 DFQATT and CDR2 SNEGSKA (reference sequence). CDR3 length: 14 residues. The V call is TRBV20-1, the J call TRBJ1-3, with TRBD1 matching over 8 bases. The material sequenced was peripheral blood, taken on day 0 of AZD1222 vaccination. The receptor was isolated from an adult in good health. DNA of the CDR3: TGCAGTGCTAGTTCAGGGGGCGGCGGAAACACCATATATTTT. Its protein is CSASSGGGGNTIYF.